This T cell receptor beta chain was sequenced for a study of blood T cell repertoires in COVID-19 (dated by TCRdb to 2019 to 2021). Broadly, across the study: Collaborator samples came from the United States, Italy and Spain and covered acute and convalescent phases of COVID-19. The material from the prospective study consisted of cDNA or gDNA derived from T cells, B-cell-depleted T cells, or PBMCs. Subjects who had been exposed to COVID-19, were actively infected with it, or had recovered from it provided the deeply sampled blood TCRbeta repertoires that made up the dataset. The repertoires were released in a freely available public database meant as a resource for research on the immune response to SARS-CoV-2. The samples were drawn from the first 160 participants of the ongoing ImmuneRACE study and from 1,254 subjects provided by 6 global collaborators. The sample metadata nearly always contained a de-identified subject ID, COVID-19 status, age in years and sex. HLA class I and class II types, where available, came from metadata supplied by the sample provider rather than from assay-based typing. Study-level results and caveats: The amount of clinical and demographic metadata varied by source and participant and was provided uncurated.

TCRbeta CDR3 regions were amplified from genomic DNA by means of the immunoSEQ Assay, a bias-controlled multiplex PCR. The study's processing was this. Nucleated cell counts per sample were estimated from amplification of reference gene primers within the assay. Sequence reads were collapsed and filtered to measure the absolute abundance of every unique TCRbeta CDR3 rearrangement. For each sample, productive Simpson clonality was calculated by taking the square root of Simpson's diversity index across productive rearrangements. Not all clones reach the TCRdb copy of this immuneACCESS table, which keeps in-frame sequences only. Checked studies attribute under half of the gap to unresolved V genes and leave the rest unexplained. V, J and clone size are those of that table, while D and trimming were read from the DNA. Present in this sample are approximately 260,000 clones, approximately 80% of which were seen just once. Roughly a tenth of the sample rests with the top ten.

This clone is a singleton in its sample. This receptor's antigen is unknown. Base qualities are not at hand, and no much larger clone is one base apart. Whole blood was collected in K2EDTA tubes by collaborating institutions according to the institutions' own protocols. Collaborator samples were shipped for TCRbeta analysis as frozen whole blood, isolated PBMCs, or DNA extracted from either sample type. The source is a woman older than 75 with acute or convalescent COVID-19. Sequencing was carried out using peripheral blood.

The nucleotides read TGCGCCAGCAGCCAGGCGGGATCCATTAATGAAAAACTGTTTTTT. The resulting protein is CASSQAGSINEKLFF. The rearranged chain carries TRBV4-1 and TRBJ1-4, with the identity of the D gene unclear. The germline V gene sets CDR1 to MGHRA and CDR2 to YSYEKL. V loses 3 bases of germline sequence and J loses 4 bases, and the interval between the two ends is 12 bases. The CDR3, from cysteine to phenylalanine, totals 15 residues. CDR3 DNA is the only sequence kept; it has 45 bases, read in frame from the first base.